This TCR beta chain was sequenced for a study of blood T cell repertoires in COVID-19. Study as a whole: PBMCs, B-cell-depleted T cells, or T cells were the source of the cDNA or gDNA that made up the material.

Researchers sorted participants into cohorts using their self-reported clinical history. Symptom resolution, clearance, or two negative PCRs marked the recovered donors of Cohort 3. Authors' processing steps: Estimation of nucleated cell counts was performed using reference gene primer amplification. Here immunoSEQ multiplex PCR was the method, and the copy in TCRdb shows in-frame clones only, minus some. That table is the source of V, J and clone size, and D and trimming were worked out from the DNA. The sample lists a few hundred thousand clones; about four fifths were seen once. Trimming removed 1 base at V and 8 bases at J, with 17 bases between. This CDR3 has 15 amino acids. Germline loops: CDR1 LGHNA, CDR2 YNFKEQ.

The receptor comes from a man aged 50 or older who had recovered from COVID-19. The sample consisted of PBMCs or T cells enriched from blood (not recorded which). The V call is TRBV4-2, the J call TRBJ1-2; TRBD1 might be the D (5 bases). Here the CDR3 reads CASSQVASKGHGYTF. DNA of the CDR3: TGTGCCAGCAGCCAAGTTGCCAGTAAGGGGCACGGCTACACCTTC.